This paragraph covers one T cell receptor (beta chain) sequence. Trimming removed 5 bases at V and 2 bases at J, with 13 bases between. Per the germline V gene, CDR1 is SEHNR and CDR2 is FQNEAQ (reference sequence). The CDR3 contains 15 residues. The data originate from a study of blood T cell repertoires in COVID-19. Produced via immunoSEQ multiplex PCR; TCRdb's table is partial and in-frame only. The data contain about 180,000 clones, 86% of them seen just once; the ten biggest clones take up 20% to 25%. Sequencing was done on a sample of peripheral blood. The chain employs TRBV7-9 and TRBJ1-5; D is perhaps TRBD1 (6 bases). This clonotype originated in an older man with active or convalescent COVID-19. CDR3 in DNA: TGTGCCAGCAGCCAAGGGGGAGGGGGCAATCAGCCCCAGCATTTT. Amino acids: CASSQGGGGNQPQHF.